This passage covers 11 T cell receptor beta chains from one sample sequenced in a study of blood T cells in healthy people across ages. A J-beta primer mix and a sample-barcoded 5' primer were used in a second PCR of roughly 6 to 12 cycles. Using its own MiXCR run on the 5' RACE reads, TCRdb lists one record per CDR3 protein. The sample holds around 1,100,000 distinct CDR3 sequences; around two fifths are singletons and the top ten take under 15%. Sequences were obtained from blood. The origin of the receptors is a man aged 18 to 35 in good health.

V gene TRBV7-8 combines with J gene TRBJ1-2; no clear D. V was pared by 1 base and J by 4 bases, with 10 bases between. CDR1 is SGHVS, CDR2 FQNEAQ, per germline. The CDR3 has 14 amino acids. The CDR3 DNA follows: TGTGCCAGCAGCTTAGGGCAGTCGACCTATGGCTACACCTTC. Translating it yields CASSLGQSTYGYTF.

This clonotype has more than one count but fewer than ten. This chain links TRBV2 with TRBJ2-1; D may be TRBD1 (7 bases). This CDR3 contains 14 residues. V shed 9 bases and J shed 10 bases, with 22 bases lying between them. CDR1 and CDR2 (germline): SNHLY, FYNNEI. The CDR3 protein is CASGQGEVLTEQFF. CDR3 nucleotide sequence: TGTGCCAGTGGCCAGGGGGAGGTCCTCACGGAGCAGTTCTTC.

The chain is built from TRBV30 and TRBJ1-1; a possible D gene is TRBD1 (5 bases). The CDR3 is made up of 12 amino acids. The germline CDR1 and CDR2 sequences are GTSNPN and SVGIG (reference sequence). With 5 bases removed from V and 11 bases from J, the gap between germline ends came to 18 bases. Here the CDR3 reads CAWEGQGRLAFF. The CDR3 nucleotides are TGTGCCTGGGAGGGCCAGGGACGTTTGGCTTTCTTT.

This clonotype appeared a few times. The chain uses TRBV20-1 and TRBJ2-4; no clear D gene. The CDR3 totals 12 residues. V lost 2 bases to trimming and J lost 8 bases, with 10 bases between them. CDR1 and CDR2 (germline): DFQATT, SNEGSKA (reference sequence). The CDR3 sequence is CSARPEGYIQYF. The DNA for the CDR3 is TGCAGTGCTAGACCCGAAGGGTACATTCAGTACTTC.

The chain carries TRBV9 and TRBJ1-1, with D tentatively TRBD1 (6 bases). The CDR3 totals 15 residues. With 3 bases removed from V and 0 bases from J, the gap between germline ends came to 12 bases. Germline values: CDR1 SGDLS, CDR2 YYNGEE. The CDR3 region is CASSADSTMNTEAFF. The DNA of the CDR3 is TGTGCCAGCAGCGCGGACAGCACCATGAACACTGAAGCTTTCTTT. The whole variable domain, filled in from reference TRBV9 and TRBJ1-1, reads DSGVTQTPKHLITATGQRVTLRCSPRSGDLSVYWYQQSLDQGLQFLIQYYNGEERAKGNILERFSAQQFPDLHSELNLSSLELGDSALYFCASSADSTMNTEAFFGQGTRLTVV.

This clonotype was observed a few times. V is TRBV6-5 and J is TRBJ2-1; 8 positions match TRBD2. V lost 2 bases to trimming and J lost 0 bases; unmatched junction nucleotides: 6. This CDR3 contains 17 residues. CDR1 and CDR2 (germline): MNHEY, SVGAGI. The CDR3 sequence is CASSYTFSGVSYNEQFF. The DNA of the CDR3 is TGTGCCAGCAGTTACACCTTTAGCGGGGTCTCCTACAATGAGCAGTTCTTC.

The chain couples TRBV12-3 or TRBV12-4 to TRBJ1-4, with TRBD1 as a possible D gene (5 bases). Between the trimmed V and J ends, which lost 4 bases and 6 bases, there was a span of 15 bases. The CDR3 contains 15 residues. CDR3 amino acids: CASSSTRDDDEKLFF. The CDR3 DNA sequence: TGTGCCAGCAGTTCGACCCGGGACGACGATGAAAAACTGTTTTTT.

The chain has TRBV6-2 or TRBV6-3 and TRBJ2-1; the D gene is possibly TRBD2 (6 bases). Trimming pared 5 bases from V and 1 base from J, leaving 12 bases between. In germline, CDR1 is MNHEY, CDR2 SVGEGT. This CDR3 has 15 residues. CDR3: CASSRLANSYNEQFF. CDR3 nucleotides: TGTGCCAGCAGTAGGCTAGCGAATTCCTACAATGAGCAGTTCTTC.

This clonotype occurred a few times. V gene TRBV6-6 combines with J gene TRBJ1-4; D is possibly TRBD1 (5 bases). Germline loops: CDR1 MNHNY, CDR2 SVGAGI (reference sequence). V was clipped by 4 bases and J by 13 bases, with 16 bases between them. This CDR3 has 13 residues. CDR3 protein: CASSSGALGRLFF. The CDR3 DNA follows: TGTGCCAGCAGTTCCGGGGCCCTCGGAAGACTGTTTTTT.

This clonotype was recorded a few times. Here the CDR3 reads CSARDDGGTEAFF. The CDR3 nucleotides are TGCAGTGCTAGAGATGATGGGGGCACTGAAGCTTTCTTT. V is TRBV20-1 and J is TRBJ1-1; a possible D gene is TRBD1 (5 bases). In germline, CDR1 is DFQATT, CDR2 SNEGSKA (reference sequence). The V end lost 0 bases, the J end lost 4 bases, and 9 bases lay between the germline ends. The CDR3 has 13 residues.

J is TRBJ2-3 and V is TRBV24-1; 8 bases fit TRBD1. The CDR3 loop spans 13 amino acids. The germline gives CDR1 KGHDR, CDR2 SFDVKD. V shed 3 bases and J 6 bases; nucleotides not matched to a gene: 1. This CDR3 is CATSDTGGDTQYF. The CDR3 region has the DNA TGTGCCACCAGTGATACAGGGGGTGATACGCAGTATTTT.